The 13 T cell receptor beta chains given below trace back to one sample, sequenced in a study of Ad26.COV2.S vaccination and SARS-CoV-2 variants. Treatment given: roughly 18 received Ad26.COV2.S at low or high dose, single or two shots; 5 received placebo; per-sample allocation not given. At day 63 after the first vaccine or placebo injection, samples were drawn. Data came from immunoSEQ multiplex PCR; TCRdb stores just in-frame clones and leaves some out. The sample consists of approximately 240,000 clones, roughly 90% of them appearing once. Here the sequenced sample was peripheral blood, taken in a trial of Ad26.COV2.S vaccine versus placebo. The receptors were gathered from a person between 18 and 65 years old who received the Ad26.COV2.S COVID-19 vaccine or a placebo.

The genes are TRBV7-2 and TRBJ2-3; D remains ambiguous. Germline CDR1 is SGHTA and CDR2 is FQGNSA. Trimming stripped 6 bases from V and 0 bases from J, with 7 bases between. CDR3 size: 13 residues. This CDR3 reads CASRLKSTDTQYF. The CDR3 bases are TGTGCCAGCAGATTGAAAAGCACAGATACGCAGTATTTT.

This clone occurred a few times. The CDR3 protein is CASSSPLSQYF. In DNA form, the CDR3 reads TGTGCCAGCAGCTCCCCCTTGTCCCAGTACTTC. V is TRBV3-1 (or the pseudogene TRBV3-2) and J is TRBJ2-5, with D hard to call. Germline V gene lookup returns CDR1 LGHDT and CDR2 YNNKEL (reference sequence). V dropped 5 bases and J dropped 9 bases, with 10 bases sitting between them. This CDR3 has 11 amino acids.

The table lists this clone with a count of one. CDR3 DNA sequence: TGTGCCAGCAGGCCCCCGGGACTAGCGAACAATGAGCAGTTCTTC. This codes for CASRPPGLANNEQFF. The chain has TRBV7-9 and TRBJ2-1, with TRBD2 matching over 10 bases. Germline values: CDR1 SEHNR, CDR2 FQNEAQ (reference sequence). The CDR3 consists of 15 residues. V gave up 6 bases and J gave up 5 bases; unmatched junction bases: 7.

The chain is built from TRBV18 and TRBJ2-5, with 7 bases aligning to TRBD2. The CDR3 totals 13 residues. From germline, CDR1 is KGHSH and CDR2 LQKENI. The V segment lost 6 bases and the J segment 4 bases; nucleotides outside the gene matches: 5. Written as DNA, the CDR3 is TGTGCCAGCTCCCCTACGGGGGGAGAGACCCAGTACTTC. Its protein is CASSPTGGETQYF.

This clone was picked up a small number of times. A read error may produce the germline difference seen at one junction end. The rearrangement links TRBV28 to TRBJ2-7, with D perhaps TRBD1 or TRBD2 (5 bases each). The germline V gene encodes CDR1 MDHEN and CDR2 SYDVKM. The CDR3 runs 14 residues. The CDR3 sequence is CASSSGTLQFLFNF. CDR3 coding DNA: TGTGCCAGCAGTTCCGGGACCCTACAGTTCCTATTCAACTTC.

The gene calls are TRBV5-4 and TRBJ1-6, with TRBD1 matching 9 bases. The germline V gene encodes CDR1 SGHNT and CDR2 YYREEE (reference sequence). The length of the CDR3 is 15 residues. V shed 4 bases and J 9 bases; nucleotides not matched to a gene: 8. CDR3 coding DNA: TGTGCCAGCAGCAACCCTACAGGGGGCGGTTCACCCCTCCACTTT. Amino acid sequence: CASSNPTGGGSPLHF.

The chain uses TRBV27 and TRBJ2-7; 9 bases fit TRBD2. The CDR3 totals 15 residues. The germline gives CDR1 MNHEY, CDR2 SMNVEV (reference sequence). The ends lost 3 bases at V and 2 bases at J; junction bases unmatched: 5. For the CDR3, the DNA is TGTGCCAGCAGTTTCAGCCTAGCGGGGACCTACGAGCAGTACTTC. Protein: CASSFSLAGTYEQYF.

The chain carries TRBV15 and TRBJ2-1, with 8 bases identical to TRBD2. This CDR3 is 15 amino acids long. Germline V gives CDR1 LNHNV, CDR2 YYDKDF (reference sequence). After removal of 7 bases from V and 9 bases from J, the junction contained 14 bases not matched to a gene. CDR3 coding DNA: TGTGCCACCACGGTCCTGGCGGGAGGCGAGGGTGAGCAGTTCTTC. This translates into CATTVLAGGEGEQFF.

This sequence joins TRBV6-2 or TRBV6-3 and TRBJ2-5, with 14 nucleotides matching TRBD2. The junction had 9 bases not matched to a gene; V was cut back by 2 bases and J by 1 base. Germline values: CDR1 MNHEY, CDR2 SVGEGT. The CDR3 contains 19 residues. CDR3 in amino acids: CASSYQSGLAGGPQETQYF. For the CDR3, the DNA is TGTGCCAGCAGTTACCAATCTGGACTAGCGGGGGGTCCCCAAGAGACCCAGTACTTC.

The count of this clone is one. The CDR3 DNA reads as TGTGCCAGCAGCCCTGGACTAGCGGGATACCACGAGCAGTACTTC. Amino acid sequence: CASSPGLAGYHEQYF. This chain uses TRBV11-2 with TRBJ2-7; 12 bases map to TRBD2. Trimming cost V 5 bases and J 5 bases; bases outside gene matches: 7. Germline assignment: CDR1 SGHAT and CDR2 FQNNGV. The CDR3 loop spans 15 amino acids.

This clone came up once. As DNA, the CDR3 is TGTGCCAGCAGCCTCAGTCAGCAATCCTACGAGCAGTACTTC. It yields the protein CASSLSQQSYEQYF. The rearrangement uses TRBV7-9 and TRBJ2-7; D is uncertain. The CDR3 runs 14 residues. Germline lookup yields CDR1 SEHNR and CDR2 FQNEAQ (reference sequence). The ends were cut back, 5 bases at V and 1 base at J, with 12 bases in the middle.

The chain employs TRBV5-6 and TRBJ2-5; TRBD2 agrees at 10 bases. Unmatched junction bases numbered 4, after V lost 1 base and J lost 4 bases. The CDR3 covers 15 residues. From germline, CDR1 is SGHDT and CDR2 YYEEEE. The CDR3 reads CASSLTSGIGETQYF. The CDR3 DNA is TGTGCCAGCAGCTTGACTAGCGGGATTGGAGAGACCCAGTACTTC.

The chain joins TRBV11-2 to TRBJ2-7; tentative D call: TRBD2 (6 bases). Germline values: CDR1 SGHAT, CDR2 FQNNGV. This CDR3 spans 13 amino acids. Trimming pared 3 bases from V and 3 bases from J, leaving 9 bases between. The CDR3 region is CASSFGGDYEQYF. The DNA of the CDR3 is TGTGCCAGCAGCTTCGGGGGAGACTACGAGCAGTACTTC.